The present entry profiles one T cell receptor beta chain with its context. What it binds is unknown. These data originate in a study of cytomegalovirus exposure and HLA in healthy donors. Study conclusions and caveats: HLA alleles were associated with 15,000 to 20,000 TCR beta sequences in a later analysis at 0.05 false discovery rate. Per a prior analysis, the majority of TCR beta V segments were productive roughly 90% or roughly 30% of the time.

The trim removed 0 bases at V and 4 bases at J, leaving 4 bases unmatched. Per the germline V gene, CDR1 is SGDLS and CDR2 is YYNGEE. This CDR3 region has 16 residues. The PCR made use of 60 Vbeta and 13 Jbeta primers. Using immunoSEQ multiplex PCR, the repertoire was profiled, and TCRdb retains in-frame clones only, with some absent. Found here are roughly 130,000 clones, roughly 66% of them singletons; the top ten hold around 6.3%. This chain joins TRBV9 and TRBJ2-5, with 12 positions matching TRBD2. This TCR came from a woman aged 55-69 years in good health and CMV-seronegative. The sequenced sample consisted of PBMCs. This CDR3 is CASSVASGGARETQYF. CDR3 nucleotides: TGTGCCAGCAGCGTAGCTAGCGGGGGGGCTCGAGAGACCCAGTACTTC.